The 13 T cell receptor beta chains below come from one sample, sequenced in a study of blood T cell repertoires in COVID-19. The data were produced by immunoSEQ multiplex PCR, yet TCRdb's version contains in-frame clones alone and is incomplete. Here the sample spans under 350,000 clones, 75% to 90% being singletons. Sequencing was performed on peripheral blood. The origin of the receptors is a man aged 35-49 years with acute or convalescent COVID-19.

The sample holds one count of this clone. V usage is TRBV6-5 and J usage is TRBJ1-2, with D unresolved. The V end lost 4 bases, the J end lost 9 bases, and 9 bases lay between the germline ends. Germline V lookup: CDR1 MNHEY, CDR2 SVGAGI. The CDR3 is 11 amino acids. This chain's CDR3 is CASSSSSRYTF. In nucleotides, the CDR3 is TGTGCCAGCAGTTCCAGTTCCCGCTACACCTTC.

This clone has only one observation. The V and J genes are TRBV6-5 and TRBJ1-2; 7 bases fit TRBD1. Germline lookup yields CDR1 MNHEY and CDR2 SVGAGI. The CDR3 sequence is 14 residues long. After removal of 5 bases from V and 7 bases from J, the junction contained 10 bases not matched to a gene. Here the CDR3 reads CASSPAGGGSGYTF. Written as DNA, the CDR3 is TGTGCCAGCAGTCCCGCAGGAGGGGGCTCTGGCTACACCTTC.

The rearrangement joins TRBV30 to TRBJ1-1; TRBD1 matches 9 bases. The CDR3 sequence is 14 residues long. The V segment lost 4 bases and the J segment 4 bases; nucleotides outside the gene matches: 7. Per germline, CDR1 GTSNPN and CDR2 SVGIG (reference sequence). The CDR3 region has the DNA TGTGCCTGGACGAAGAAGACAGGGGGCACTGAAGCTTTCTTT. Protein product: CAWTKKTGGTEAFF.

The chain employs TRBV6-6 and TRBJ1-5; no reliable D call. This CDR3 is 13 amino acids long. Germline V lookup: CDR1 MNHNY, CDR2 SVGAGI (reference sequence). Trimming cost V 2 bases and J 6 bases, with 8 bases left between them. The CDR3, as DNA: TGTGCCAGCAGTTACCCCGTTTCTCAGCCCCAGCATTTT. Translation gives CASSYPVSQPQHF.

This clone was seen a single time. The chain uses TRBV15 and TRBJ1-2; the match to TRBD1 covers 8 bases. The V and J ends lost 3 bases and 4 bases, in that order; junction bases with no gene match: 4. The CDR3 loop spans 14 amino acids. Per germline, CDR1 LNHNV and CDR2 YYDKDF (reference sequence). The CDR3 region is CATSSQGASYGYTF. CDR3 sequence (DNA): TGTGCCACCAGCAGCCAGGGGGCTTCCTATGGCTACACCTTC.

CDR3: CASSRGETYGYTF. In DNA form, the CDR3 reads TGTGCCAGCAGCCGCGGGGAGACCTATGGCTACACCTTC. The J gene is TRBJ1-2, the V gene TRBV12-3 or TRBV12-4; D is ambiguous. This CDR3 contains 13 residues. Trimming removed 6 bases from V and 4 bases from J, with 12 bases in between.

The chain couples TRBV28 to TRBJ2-1; the match to TRBD2 covers 8 bases. After removal of 5 bases from V and 9 bases from J, the junction contained 9 bases not matched to a gene. Germline values: CDR1 MDHEN, CDR2 SYDVKM. The CDR3 is 14 amino acids. This chain's CDR3 is CASSPGGPLAEQFF. The CDR3 coding sequence is TGTGCCAGCAGTCCGGGGGGGCCACTTGCTGAGCAGTTCTTC.

This clone was detected only once. The V call is TRBV27, the J call TRBJ1-2, with TRBD1 matching over 8 bases. The CDR3 loop spans 17 amino acids. The germline V gene encodes CDR1 MNHEY and CDR2 SMNVEV (reference sequence). Unmatched junction bases numbered 14, after V lost 3 bases and J lost 5 bases. The CDR3 DNA reads TGTGCCAGCAGTTTCGTGACAGGGGCCCCGCCGAGTTATGGCTACACCTTC. Translated: CASSFVTGAPPSYGYTF.

The rearrangement joins TRBV5-4 to TRBJ1-4; D gene uncertain. V lost 3 bases to trimming and J lost 0 bases, with 12 bases between them. The V gene's germline CDR1 is SGHNT and CDR2 YYREEE (reference sequence). CDR3 length: 16 amino acids. CDR3 region: CASSSTPFATNEKLFF. DNA of the CDR3: TGTGCCAGCAGCTCGACACCTTTTGCAACTAATGAAAAACTGTTTTTT.

The chain carries TRBV3-1 (or the pseudogene TRBV3-2) and TRBJ2-2, with TRBD1 as a possible D gene (5 bases). The germline V gene encodes CDR1 LGHDT and CDR2 YNNKEL (reference sequence). Trimming cost V 1 base and J 3 bases, with 9 bases left between them. This CDR3 has 15 amino acids. The CDR3 DNA follows: TGTGCCAGCAGCCAAGGAGTAGGGGACACCGGGGAGCTGTTTTTT. This encodes CASSQGVGDTGELFF.

The V gene is TRBV27, the J gene TRBJ1-6, with 9 bases matching TRBD1. In germline, CDR1 is MNHEY, CDR2 SMNVEV (reference sequence). J lost 8 bases, V lost 7 bases, and 6 bases had no gene match. This CDR3 is 14 amino acids long. CDR3 DNA sequence: TGTGCCAGCATGGACAGGGGCGGGTATTCACCCCTCCACTTT. This gives the protein CASMDRGGYSPLHF.

The chain joins TRBV14 to TRBJ2-7, with 7 bases identical to TRBD2. The CDR3 totals 14 residues. The V segment lost 0 bases and the J segment 6 bases; nucleotides outside the gene matches: 5. Germline CDR1 SGHDN, CDR2 FVKESK. The CDR3 bases are TGTGCCAGCAGCCAAGATCTTTCGGGGGGCGAGCAGTACTTC. The encoded protein is CASSQDLSGGEQYF.

The V gene is TRBV5-6, the J gene TRBJ1-2; no firm D call. CDR1 and CDR2 from the germline V gene are SGHDT and YYEEEE. The CDR3 is 13 residues long. Trimming pared 0 bases from V and 5 bases from J, leaving 8 bases between. The CDR3 is CASSLGHAYGYTF. The CDR3 coding sequence is TGTGCCAGCAGCTTGGGACACGCGTATGGCTACACCTTC. Full variable domain (outside the CDR3, taken from reference TRBV5-6 and TRBJ1-2): DAGVTQSPTHLIKTRGQQVTLRCSPKSGHDTVSWYQQALGQGPQFIFQYYEEEERQRGNFPDRFSGHQFPNYSSELNVNALLLGDSALYLCASSLGHAYGYTFGSGTRLTVV.